This TCR beta chain emerged from a study of T cell responses to AZD1222 COVID-19 vaccine. Notes on the study in general: Among the donors, most were white British and more were female, and clonal diversity was possibly underestimated. An increase in Spike-specific TCR breadth and depth was observed after two AZD1222 doses. Baseline antibody screening turned up just six or seven seropositive AZD1222 recipients. Vaccine-related CD4 TCRs covered spike, predominating at 160-218 and 743-854.

Concerning this clone itself: Its specificity is unknown.

The CDR3 has 13 amino acids. The germline V gene encodes CDR1 ENHRY and CDR2 SYGVKD. The trim removed 10 bases at V and 3 bases at J, leaving 5 bases unmatched. Using immunoSEQ multiplex PCR, the repertoire was profiled, and TCRdb retains in-frame clones only, with some absent. The table shows roughly 120,000 clones, with approximately 90% occurring only once. The receptor was isolated from an adult who received the AZD1222 COVID-19 vaccine. V is TRBV10-3 and J is TRBJ2-7, with 11 bases that match TRBD1. The sample in question was peripheral blood, obtained 28 days after the second AZD1222 dose. DNA of the CDR3: TGTGCCAGTGGGGACAGGGGGGTCTACGAGCAGTACTTC. This codes for CASGDRGVYEQYF.